This T cell receptor beta chain was obtained from a study of CD8 T cells in ankylosing spondylitis. Each CDR3 protein gets one entry after TCRdb re-called the 5' RACE reads with MiXCR. The sample has about 420,000 distinct CDR3 sequences, about 22% seen once. This CDR3 contains 11 residues. CDR1 and CDR2 from the germline V gene are DFQATT and SNEGSKA (reference sequence). A word on this clonotype: Its antigen is still unknown. The junction shows a germline mismatch at one end, possibly a read error.

Whole-study findings and limits: For ankylosing spondylitis blood, a TCR beta motif of fewer than 10 highly homologous variants appeared characteristic.

The clonotype was recovered from a male donor with ankylosing spondylitis. The V call is TRBV20-1, the J call TRBJ2-7, with D possibly being TRBD2 (6 bases). Sequences were obtained from blood, either unsorted or a sorted T cell fraction (not recorded which). This CDR3 is CSARGSAGPHF. In DNA form, the CDR3 reads TGCAGTGCTAGGGGGTCGGCGGGGCCCCACTTC.